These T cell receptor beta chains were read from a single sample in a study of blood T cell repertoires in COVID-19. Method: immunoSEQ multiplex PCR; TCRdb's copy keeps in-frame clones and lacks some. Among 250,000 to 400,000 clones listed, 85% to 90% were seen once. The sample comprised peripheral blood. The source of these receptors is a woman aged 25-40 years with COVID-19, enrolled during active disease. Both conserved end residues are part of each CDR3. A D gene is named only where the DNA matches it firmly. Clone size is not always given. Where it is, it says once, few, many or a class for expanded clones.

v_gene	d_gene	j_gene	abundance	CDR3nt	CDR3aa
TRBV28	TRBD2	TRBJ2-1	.	TGTGCCAGCAGGGGGAGCGGGAACACTTACAATGAGCAGTTCTTC	CASRGSGNTYNEQFF
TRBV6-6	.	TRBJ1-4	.	TGTGCCAGCAGTTACAGACAGAACGAAAAACTGTTTTTT	CASSYRQNEKLFF
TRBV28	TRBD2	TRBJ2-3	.	TGTTCCACTAGCGGGCCCGACGCGATTAGCACAGATACGCAGTATTTT	CSTSGPDAISTDTQYF
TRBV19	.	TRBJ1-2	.	TGTGCCAGTGGGGCATACCAAAACTATGGCTACACCTTC	CASGAYQNYGYTF
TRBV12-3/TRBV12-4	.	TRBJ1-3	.	TGTGCCAGCAGCCCTTTTGGAAACACCATATATTTT	CASSPFGNTIYF
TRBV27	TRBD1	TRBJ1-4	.	TGTGCCAGCAGCACGACAGGGGTAAACCCCGATGAAAAACTGTTTTTT	CASSTTGVNPDEKLFF
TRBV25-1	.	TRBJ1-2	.	TGTGCCAGCAGTGAATCAGGCTCCGCCCATGGCTACACCTTC	CASSESGSAHGYTF
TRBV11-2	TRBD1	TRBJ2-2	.	TGTGCCAGCAGTGAGGGGGCTGGGGGCACCGGGGAGCTGTTTTTT	CASSEGAGGTGELFF
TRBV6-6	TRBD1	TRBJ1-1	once	TGTGCCAGCAGTTACGCGGGACAGAAGAACACTGAAGCTTTCTTT	CASSYAGQKNTEAFF
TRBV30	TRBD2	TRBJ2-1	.	TGTGCCTGGAGTATACTAGCGGTCTACAATGAGCAGTTCTTC	CAWSILAVYNEQFF
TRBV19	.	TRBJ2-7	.	TGTGCCAGTAGTACGTCCTCAAGCACCTATTACGAGCAGTACTTC	CASSTSSSTYYEQYF
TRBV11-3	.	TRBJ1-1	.	TGTGCCAGCAGCTTAGGGGGAGGGATGACTGAAGCTTTCTTT	CASSLGGGMTEAFF
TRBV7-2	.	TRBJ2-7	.	TGTGCCAGCAGCCCACAGCTATCGGCCTACGAGCAGTACTTC	CASSPQLSAYEQYF
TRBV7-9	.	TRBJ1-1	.	TGTGCCAGCAGTTACAAGGGGGACACTGAAGCTTTCTTT	CASSYKGDTEAFF
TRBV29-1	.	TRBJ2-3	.	TGCAGCGTTGTTAGTCGATACACAGATACGCAGTATTTT	CSVVSRYTDTQYF